This T cell receptor (beta chain) was obtained from a study of a mutant IDH1 vaccine in newly diagnosed glioma. The time point: week 11, during vaccination. Every vaccine dose comprised 300 ug of mutant IDH1 20-mer peptide plus topical imiquimod. Assay: immunoSEQ multiplex PCR; the TCRdb copy retains only in-frame clones and omits some. The sample holds 55,000 to 65,000 clones, about 80% seen once. Germline-derived CDR1 and CDR2 are SQVTM and ANQGSEA. There are 14 residues in the CDR3. J lost 4 bases, V lost 4 bases, and 6 bases had no gene match. With regard to this clone: Its antigen remains unknown.

Study results and limitations: There seemed to be no relation between pseudoprogression and changes in top peripheral T cell clonotypes.

The specimen comprised PBMCs, sampled from a glioma patient whose treatment included an IDH1 peptide vaccine. The receptor was isolated from a man aged 45-65 years with glioma. The V gene is TRBV29-1, the J gene TRBJ2-1, with 8 bases that match TRBD2. Here the CDR3 DNA reads TGCAGCGTTGGGGCGGGGGGTTCTTACAATGAGCAGTTCTTC. Translating it yields CSVGAGGSYNEQFF.